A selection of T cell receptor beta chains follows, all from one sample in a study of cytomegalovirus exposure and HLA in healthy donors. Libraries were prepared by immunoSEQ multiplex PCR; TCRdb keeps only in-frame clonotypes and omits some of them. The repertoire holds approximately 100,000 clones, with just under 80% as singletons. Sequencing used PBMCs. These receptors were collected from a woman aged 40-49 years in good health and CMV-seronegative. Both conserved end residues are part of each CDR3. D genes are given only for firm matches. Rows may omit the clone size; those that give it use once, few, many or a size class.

DNA: TGTGCCAGTAGTACCAACTCCGGGGGGACTAGCGGAACCCTGGCCGGGGAGCTGTTTTTT; CDR3: CASSTNSGGTSGTLAGELFF; D: TRBD2; J: TRBJ2-2; length: 20; size: .; V: TRBV19
DNA: TGTGCCAGCAGCCCCTTCCCCTCGACTAGCGGGGGACAGACCCAGTACTTC; CDR3: CASSPFPSTSGGQTQYF; D: TRBD2; J: TRBJ2-5; length: 17; size: .; V: TRBV7-3
DNA: TGTGCCATCAGCTCGGGACAGGGGGATGGCTACACCTTC; CDR3: CAISSGQGDGYTF; D: TRBD1; J: TRBJ1-2; length: 13; size: .; V: TRBV10-3
DNA: TGTGCCAGCAGTGAGGGAGGAGGAACCTACGAGCAGTACTTC; CDR3: CASSEGGGTYEQYF; D: .; J: TRBJ2-7; length: 14; size: .; V: TRBV6-1
DNA: TGTGCCAGCAGCTTGGGGGGGGGAGGCTCCTACAATGAGCAGTTCTTC; CDR3: CASSLGGGGSYNEQFF; D: TRBD2; J: TRBJ2-1; length: 16; size: .; V: TRBV5-4
DNA: TGTGCCAGCAATTGGCAGGCTGAAGCTTTCTTT; CDR3: CASNWQAEAFF; D: .; J: TRBJ1-1; length: 11; size: few; V: TRBV2
DNA: TGTGCCAGCATTGCCAGGGCGAGCACCGGGGAGCTGTTTTTT; CDR3: CASIARASTGELFF; D: .; J: TRBJ2-2; length: 14; size: .; V: TRBV6-1
DNA: TGCGCCAGCAGCCCACAATCGGGGGGGTACAATGAGCAGTTCTTC; CDR3: CASSPQSGGYNEQFF; D: TRBD2; J: TRBJ2-1; length: 15; size: .; V: TRBV5-1
DNA: TGTGCCAGCAGCCAATCCCGGGTCGAGGGCTACACCTTC; CDR3: CASSQSRVEGYTF; D: .; J: TRBJ1-2; length: 13; size: .; V: TRBV14
DNA: TGTGCCAGCAGCTCGGGACAGGGGGCCTACGAGCAGTACTTC; CDR3: CASSSGQGAYEQYF; D: TRBD1; J: TRBJ2-7; length: 14; size: once; V: TRBV5-4
DNA: TGTGCCAGCACCGGACAGGCCAATAATGAAAAACTGTTTTTT; CDR3: CASTGQANNEKLFF; D: TRBD1; J: TRBJ1-4; length: 14; size: .; V: TRBV6-6
DNA: TGTGCCAGCTCACCACCTAACAACAGGGAGGAAGCTTTCTTT; CDR3: CASSPPNNREEAFF; D: .; J: TRBJ1-1; length: 14; size: .; V: TRBV18
DNA: TGTGCCAGCAGCTTCCGGGTTAACACCGGGGAGCTGTTTTTT; CDR3: CASSFRVNTGELFF; D: .; J: TRBJ2-2; length: 14; size: few; V: TRBV7-2
DNA: TGTGCCAGCAGTCTTCCCGGGGTGTTGTATAGGGGCTACACCTTC; CDR3: CASSLPGVLYRGYTF; D: .; J: TRBJ1-2; length: 15; size: .; V: TRBV28
DNA: TGTGCCACCAGCAGAGAGGTTTCAGGGCCCCTCGGAGAGCAGTTCTTC; CDR3: CATSREVSGPLGEQFF; D: .; J: TRBJ2-1; length: 16; size: .; V: TRBV15
DNA: TGCGCCAGCAGCGAGACTACTGGGGCCAACGTCCTGACTTTC; CDR3: CASSETTGANVLTF; D: .; J: TRBJ2-6; length: 14; size: once; V: TRBV5-1
DNA: TGTGCCAGCAGCTGGGGGGGGTCCTATGGCTACACCTTC; CDR3: CASSWGGSYGYTF; D: .; J: TRBJ1-2; length: 13; size: .; V: TRBV5-4
DNA: TGCAGCGGCTTGAGCGGGGCAGATACGCAGTATTTT; CDR3: CSGLSGADTQYF; D: TRBD2; J: TRBJ2-3; length: 12; size: .; V: TRBV29-1
DNA: TGTGCCAGTAGTATGGGAATCGAGGACTCTCGCCGAGCTTTCTTT; CDR3: CASSMGIEDSRRAFF; D: .; J: TRBJ1-1; length: 15; size: .; V: TRBV19
DNA: TGTGCCAGCAGTTTTTGGCAGGATAATTCACCCCTCCACTTT; CDR3: CASSFWQDNSPLHF; D: .; J: TRBJ1-6; length: 14; size: .; V: TRBV27
DNA: TGTGCCAGCAGTGTAGGACAGCTGAACACTGAAGCTTTCTTT; CDR3: CASSVGQLNTEAFF; D: .; J: TRBJ1-1; length: 14; size: .; V: TRBV2
DNA: TGTGCCAGCAGCGTAGAAGAGGGGGCTGAAGCTTTCTTT; CDR3: CASSVEEGAEAFF; D: .; J: TRBJ1-1; length: 13; size: .; V: TRBV9
DNA: TGTGCCAGCAGCTTGAAGGCGGGGGGCGGACAAGAGACCCAGTACTTC; CDR3: CASSLKAGGGQETQYF; D: TRBD2; J: TRBJ2-5; length: 16; size: .; V: TRBV5-4
DNA: TGTGCCAGCAGTTACAGCGGGGGGGCATTTGATACGCAGTATTTT; CDR3: CASSYSGGAFDTQYF; D: TRBD2; J: TRBJ2-3; length: 15; size: .; V: TRBV6-5
DNA: TGTGCCAGCAGCCTGAACGGGGGGGCCTCTGGAAACACCATATATTTT; CDR3: CASSLNGGASGNTIYF; D: .; J: TRBJ1-3; length: 16; size: .; V: TRBV9
DNA: TGTGCCAGCAGAGGGACAGGGGGCCGGACTGAAGCTTTCTTT; CDR3: CASRGTGGRTEAFF; D: TRBD1; J: TRBJ1-1; length: 14; size: .; V: TRBV27
DNA: TGTGCCAGCAGTGTAATCGCGGGACGGCCAATAGAAGCTTTCTTT; CDR3: CASSVIAGRPIEAFF; D: .; J: TRBJ1-1; length: 15; size: .; V: TRBV9
DNA: TGTGCCAGCAGCCCACGAGTTGAGCAGTTCTTC; CDR3: CASSPRVEQFF; D: .; J: TRBJ2-1; length: 11; size: .; V: TRBV11-2
DNA: TGCAGCGTTGCTAGCGGGGTTACGCCTACCTACGAGCAGTACTTC; CDR3: CSVASGVTPTYEQYF; D: TRBD2; J: TRBJ2-7; length: 15; size: once; V: TRBV29-1
DNA: TGCGCCAGCAGCCCCGGAAGCTCGGGGCAAGAGACCCAGTACTTC; CDR3: CASSPGSSGQETQYF; D: .; J: TRBJ2-5; length: 15; size: .; V: TRBV5-1
DNA: TGTGCCAGCAGTCCGCCAGGGAACTATGGCTACACCTTC; CDR3: CASSPPGNYGYTF; D: .; J: TRBJ1-2; length: 13; size: .; V: TRBV5-4
DNA: TGTGCCAGCCGGGGCTCGGGGGACAGGGGAATGCACGGCTACACCTTC; CDR3: CASRGSGDRGMHGYTF; D: TRBD1; J: TRBJ1-2; length: 16; size: .; V: TRBV7-2
DNA: TGCGCCAGCAGCTCCGGGACTAGCGGGGGAGCAGATACGCAGTATTTT; CDR3: CASSSGTSGGADTQYF; D: TRBD2; J: TRBJ2-3; length: 16; size: .; V: TRBV5-1
DNA: TGCGCCAGCAGCCAAAAAGGGGGCGTACCAGGCTACACCTTC; CDR3: CASSQKGGVPGYTF; D: TRBD1; J: TRBJ1-2; length: 14; size: .; V: TRBV4-3
DNA: TGTGCCACCAGCAGGATGGGACAGGAGTCCTACGAGCAGTACTTC; CDR3: CATSRMGQESYEQYF; D: TRBD1; J: TRBJ2-7; length: 15; size: .; V: TRBV15
DNA: TGTGCCAGCAGGACAGCCCCGGTCGGCTACACCTTC; CDR3: CASRTAPVGYTF; D: .; J: TRBJ1-2; length: 12; size: once; V: TRBV6-1
DNA: TGTGCCAGCAGCTTAGTGATTGCGGGGGACACAGATACGCAGTATTTT; CDR3: CASSLVIAGDTDTQYF; D: TRBD2; J: TRBJ2-3; length: 16; size: .; V: TRBV7-9
DNA: TGCGCCAGCAGCCAGGTCGCGGGGGGACAGACTGAAGCTTTCTTT; CDR3: CASSQVAGGQTEAFF; D: TRBD1; J: TRBJ1-1; length: 15; size: few; V: TRBV4-3
DNA: TGTGCCAGCAGTGGGCCCGGGACTGAGTATGGCTACACCTTC; CDR3: CASSGPGTEYGYTF; D: .; J: TRBJ1-2; length: 14; size: .; V: TRBV2
DNA: TGCGCCAGCAGCCAAGATGGAGGGACCTACAATGAGCAGTTCTTC; CDR3: CASSQDGGTYNEQFF; D: .; J: TRBJ2-1; length: 15; size: .; V: TRBV4-3
DNA: TGTGCCAGCAGGGGGGGGGTTACCACAGATACGCAGTATTTT; CDR3: CASRGGVTTDTQYF; D: TRBD2; J: TRBJ2-3; length: 14; size: .; V: TRBV2
DNA: TGTGCCAGCAGTGAGGACAGGTTCTATAATTCACCCCTCCACTTT; CDR3: CASSEDRFYNSPLHF; D: TRBD1; J: TRBJ1-6; length: 15; size: .; V: TRBV6-1
DNA: TGTGCCAGCAGCTCTCGGACAGGGGGCACAGATACGCAGTATTTT; CDR3: CASSSRTGGTDTQYF; D: TRBD1; J: TRBJ2-3; length: 15; size: .; V: TRBV11-2
DNA: TGTGCCAGCAGGGAGGGACTCCAAAATCAGCCCCAGCATTTT; CDR3: CASREGLQNQPQHF; D: .; J: TRBJ1-5; length: 14; size: .; V: TRBV28
DNA: TGTGCCAGCACCGGCAGGATGAACACTGAAGCTTTCTTT; CDR3: CASTGRMNTEAFF; D: .; J: TRBJ1-1; length: 13; size: .; V: TRBV27
DNA: TGTGCCAGCAGCCCCCAGGGGAGCACTGAAGCTTTCTTT; CDR3: CASSPQGSTEAFF; D: .; J: TRBJ1-1; length: 13; size: .; V: TRBV11-3
DNA: TGCAGCGTTGTAGGGACGGGGGTTGATCAGCCCCAGCATTTT; CDR3: CSVVGTGVDQPQHF; D: .; J: TRBJ1-5; length: 14; size: .; V: TRBV29-1
DNA: TGTGCCAGCAGCCAAGTCGGTTCAACTAATGAAAAACTGTTTTTT; CDR3: CASSQVGSTNEKLFF; D: .; J: TRBJ1-4; length: 15; size: .; V: TRBV4-2
DNA: TGTGCCAGCAGTGGGGGGACCAGACCGGGCACTGAAGCTTTCTTT; CDR3: CASSGGTRPGTEAFF; D: .; J: TRBJ1-1; length: 15; size: .; V: TRBV9
DNA: TGCGCCAGCAGCTACCTGACTAGCGGGGGTTCGGAGACCCAGTACTTC; CDR3: CASSYLTSGGSETQYF; D: TRBD2; J: TRBJ2-5; length: 16; size: .; V: TRBV5-1
DNA: TGTGCCAGCAGTAACCGGGACAGGGGTTACGAGCAGTACTTC; CDR3: CASSNRDRGYEQYF; D: TRBD1; J: TRBJ2-7; length: 14; size: .; V: TRBV6-6
DNA: TGTGCCAGCAGTCTGTCTAGGGAGACCCAGTACTTC; CDR3: CASSLSRETQYF; D: .; J: TRBJ2-5; length: 12; size: few; V: TRBV11-2
DNA: TGTGCCATCAGTGGACCGGGACAGTCTAACTCTGGAAACACCATATATTTT; CDR3: CAISGPGQSNSGNTIYF; D: TRBD1; J: TRBJ1-3; length: 17; size: few; V: TRBV10-3
DNA: TGCGCCAGCAGCCAAGACAGGGCCACTGGTTCACCCCTCCACTTT; CDR3: CASSQDRATGSPLHF; D: .; J: TRBJ1-6; length: 15; size: .; V: TRBV4-3
DNA: TGTGCCAGCAGTCCCGCAGGGGCAGCCCACAATGAGCAGTTCTTC; CDR3: CASSPAGAAHNEQFF; D: .; J: TRBJ2-1; length: 15; size: .; V: TRBV27